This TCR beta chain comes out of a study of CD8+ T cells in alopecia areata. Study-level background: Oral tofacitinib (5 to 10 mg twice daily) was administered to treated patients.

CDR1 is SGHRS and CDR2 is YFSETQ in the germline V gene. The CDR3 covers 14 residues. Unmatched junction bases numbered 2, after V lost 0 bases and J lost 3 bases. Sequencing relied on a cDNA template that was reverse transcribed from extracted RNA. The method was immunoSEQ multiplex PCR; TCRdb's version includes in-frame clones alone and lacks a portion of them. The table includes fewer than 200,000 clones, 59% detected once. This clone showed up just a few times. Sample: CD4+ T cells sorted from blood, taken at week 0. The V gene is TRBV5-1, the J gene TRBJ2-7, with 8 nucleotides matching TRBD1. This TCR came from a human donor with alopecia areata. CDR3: CASSLGTGIYEQYF. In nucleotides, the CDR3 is TGCGCCAGCAGCTTGGGGACAGGGATCTACGAGCAGTACTTC.